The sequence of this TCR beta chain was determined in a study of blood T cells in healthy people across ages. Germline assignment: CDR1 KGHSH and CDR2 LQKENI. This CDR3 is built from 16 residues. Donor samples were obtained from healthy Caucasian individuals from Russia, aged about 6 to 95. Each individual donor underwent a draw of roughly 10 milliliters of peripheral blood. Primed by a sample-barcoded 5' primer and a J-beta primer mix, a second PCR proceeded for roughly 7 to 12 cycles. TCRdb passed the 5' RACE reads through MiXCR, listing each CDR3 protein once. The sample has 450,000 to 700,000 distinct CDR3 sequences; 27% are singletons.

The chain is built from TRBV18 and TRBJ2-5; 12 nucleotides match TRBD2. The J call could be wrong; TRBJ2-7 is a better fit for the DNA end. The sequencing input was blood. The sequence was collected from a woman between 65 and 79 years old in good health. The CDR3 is CASSPGRTSGIFEQYF. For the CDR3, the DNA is TGTGCCAGCTCACCTGGGCGGACTAGCGGGATATTCGAGCAGTACTTC.